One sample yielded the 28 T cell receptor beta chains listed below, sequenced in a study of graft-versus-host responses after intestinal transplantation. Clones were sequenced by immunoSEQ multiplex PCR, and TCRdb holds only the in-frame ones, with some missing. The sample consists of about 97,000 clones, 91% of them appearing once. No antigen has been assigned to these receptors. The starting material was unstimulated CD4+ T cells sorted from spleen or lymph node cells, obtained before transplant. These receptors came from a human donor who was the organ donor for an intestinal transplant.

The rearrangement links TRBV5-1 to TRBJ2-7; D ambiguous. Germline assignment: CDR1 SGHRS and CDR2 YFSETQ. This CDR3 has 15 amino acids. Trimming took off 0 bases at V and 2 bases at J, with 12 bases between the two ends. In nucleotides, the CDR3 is TGCGCCAGCAGCTTGGGGGTGGCAGGCCCCTACGAGCAGTACTTC. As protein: CASSLGVAGPYEQYF. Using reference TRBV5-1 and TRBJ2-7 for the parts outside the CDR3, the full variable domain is KAGVTQTPRYLIKTRGQQVTLSCSPISGHRSVSWYQQTPGQGLQFLFEYFSETQRNKGNFPGRFSGRQFSNSRSEMNVSTLELGDSALYLCASSLGVAGPYEQYFGPGTRLTVT.

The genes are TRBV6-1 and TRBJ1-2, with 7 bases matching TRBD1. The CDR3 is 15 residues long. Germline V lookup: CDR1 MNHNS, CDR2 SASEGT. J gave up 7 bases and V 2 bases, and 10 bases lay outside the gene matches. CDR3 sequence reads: CASSESRGGMGGYTF. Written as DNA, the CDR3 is TGTGCCAGCAGTGAATCAAGAGGGGGCATGGGTGGCTACACCTTC.

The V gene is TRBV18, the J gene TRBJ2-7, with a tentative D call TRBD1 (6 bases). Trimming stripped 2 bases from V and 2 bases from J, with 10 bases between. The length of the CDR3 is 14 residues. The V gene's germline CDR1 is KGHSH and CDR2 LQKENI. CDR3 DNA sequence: TGTGCCAGCTCACCAGTGTCAGGGGCCTACGAGCAGTACTTC. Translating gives CASSPVSGAYEQYF.

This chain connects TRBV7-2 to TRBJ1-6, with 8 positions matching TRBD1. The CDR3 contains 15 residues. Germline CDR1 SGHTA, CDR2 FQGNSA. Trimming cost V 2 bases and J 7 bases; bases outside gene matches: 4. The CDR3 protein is CASSLRGQENSPLHF. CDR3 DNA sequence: TGTGCCAGCAGCTTAAGGGGACAGGAAAATTCACCCCTCCACTTT.

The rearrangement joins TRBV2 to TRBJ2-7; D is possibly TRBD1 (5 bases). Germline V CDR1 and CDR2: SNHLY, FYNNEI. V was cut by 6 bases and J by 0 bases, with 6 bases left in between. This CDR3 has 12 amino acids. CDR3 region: CASSRDSYEQYF. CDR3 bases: TGTGCCAGCAGCAGGGACTCCTACGAGCAGTACTTC.

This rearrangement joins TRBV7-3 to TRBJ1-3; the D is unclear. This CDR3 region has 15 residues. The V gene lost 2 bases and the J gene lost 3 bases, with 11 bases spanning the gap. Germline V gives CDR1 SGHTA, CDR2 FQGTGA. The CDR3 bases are TGTGCCAGCAGCTTAGAAGCGGGCGATGGAAACACCATATATTTT. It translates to CASSLEAGDGNTIYF.

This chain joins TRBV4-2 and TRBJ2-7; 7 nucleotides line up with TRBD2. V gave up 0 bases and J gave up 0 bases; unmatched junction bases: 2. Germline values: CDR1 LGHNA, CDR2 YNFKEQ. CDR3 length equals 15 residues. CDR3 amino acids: CASSQEASGSYEQYF. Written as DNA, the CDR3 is TGTGCCAGCAGCCAAGAGGCTAGCGGCTCCTACGAGCAGTACTTC.

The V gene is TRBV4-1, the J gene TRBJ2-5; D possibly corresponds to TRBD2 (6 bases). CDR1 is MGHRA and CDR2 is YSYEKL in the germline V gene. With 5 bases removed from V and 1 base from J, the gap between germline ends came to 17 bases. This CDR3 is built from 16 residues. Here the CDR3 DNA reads TGCGCCAGCAGCTACTCCTCAGCGGGTGTCCAAGAGACCCAGTACTTC. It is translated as CASSYSSAGVQETQYF.

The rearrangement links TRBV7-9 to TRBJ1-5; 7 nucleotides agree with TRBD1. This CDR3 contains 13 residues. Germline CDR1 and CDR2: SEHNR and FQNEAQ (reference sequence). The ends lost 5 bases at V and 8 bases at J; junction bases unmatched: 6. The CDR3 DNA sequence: TGTGCCAGCAGCCGACAGGGTCCGGAGCCCCAGCATTTT. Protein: CASSRQGPEPQHF.

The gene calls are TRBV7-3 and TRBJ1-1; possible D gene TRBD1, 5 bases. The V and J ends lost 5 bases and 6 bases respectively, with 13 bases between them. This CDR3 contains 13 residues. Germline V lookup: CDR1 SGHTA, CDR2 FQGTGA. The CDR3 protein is CASSTARVSEAFF. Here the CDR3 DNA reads TGTGCCAGCAGCACAGCCAGGGTCTCTGAAGCTTTCTTT.

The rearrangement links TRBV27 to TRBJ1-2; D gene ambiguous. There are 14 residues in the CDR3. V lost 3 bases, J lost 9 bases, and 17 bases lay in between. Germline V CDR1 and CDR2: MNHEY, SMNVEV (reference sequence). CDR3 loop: CASSFRNSAGRYTF. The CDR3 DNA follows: TGTGCCAGCAGTTTCCGAAACAGCGCGGGTCGCTACACCTTC.

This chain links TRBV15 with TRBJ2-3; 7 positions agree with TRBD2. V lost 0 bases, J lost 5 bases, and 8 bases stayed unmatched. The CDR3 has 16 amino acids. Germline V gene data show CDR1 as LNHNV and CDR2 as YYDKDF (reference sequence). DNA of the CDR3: TGTGCCACCAGCAGAGATCCAGCGGGGTCCGGAGATACGCAGTATTTT. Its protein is CATSRDPAGSGDTQYF.

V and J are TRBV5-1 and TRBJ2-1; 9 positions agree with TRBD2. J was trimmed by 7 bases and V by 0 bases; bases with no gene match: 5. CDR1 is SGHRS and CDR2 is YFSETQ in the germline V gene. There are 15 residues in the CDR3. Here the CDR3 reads CASSLVIAGVNEQFF. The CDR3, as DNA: TGCGCCAGCAGCTTGGTGATAGCGGGGGTTAATGAGCAGTTCTTC. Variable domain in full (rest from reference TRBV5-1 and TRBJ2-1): KAGVTQTPRYLIKTRGQQVTLSCSPISGHRSVSWYQQTPGQGLQFLFEYFSETQRNKGNFPGRFSGRQFSNSRSEMNVSTLELGDSALYLCASSLVIAGVNEQFFGPGTRLTVL.

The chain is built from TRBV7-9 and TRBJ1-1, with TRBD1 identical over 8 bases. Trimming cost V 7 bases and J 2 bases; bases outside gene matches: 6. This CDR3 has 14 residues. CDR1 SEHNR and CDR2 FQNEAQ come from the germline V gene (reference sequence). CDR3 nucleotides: TGTGCCAGCATCGACAGGGGCGCAAACACTGAAGCTTTCTTT. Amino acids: CASIDRGANTEAFF.

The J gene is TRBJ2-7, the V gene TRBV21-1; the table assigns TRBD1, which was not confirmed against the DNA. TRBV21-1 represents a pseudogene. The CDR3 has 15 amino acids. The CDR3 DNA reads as TGTGCCAGCAGCAACGGGACAGGCTCGAGCTACGAGCAGTACTTC. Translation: CASSNGTGSSYEQYF.

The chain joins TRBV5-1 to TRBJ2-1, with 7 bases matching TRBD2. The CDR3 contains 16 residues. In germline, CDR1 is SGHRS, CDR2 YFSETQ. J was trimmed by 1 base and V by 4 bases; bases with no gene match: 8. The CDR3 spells CASSPIGGRSYNEQFF. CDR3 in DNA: TGCGCCAGCAGCCCCATCGGGGGGAGGTCCTACAATGAGCAGTTCTTC. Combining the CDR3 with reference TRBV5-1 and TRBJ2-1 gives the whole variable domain KAGVTQTPRYLIKTRGQQVTLSCSPISGHRSVSWYQQTPGQGLQFLFEYFSETQRNKGNFPGRFSGRQFSNSRSEMNVSTLELGDSALYLCASSPIGGRSYNEQFFGPGTRLTVL.

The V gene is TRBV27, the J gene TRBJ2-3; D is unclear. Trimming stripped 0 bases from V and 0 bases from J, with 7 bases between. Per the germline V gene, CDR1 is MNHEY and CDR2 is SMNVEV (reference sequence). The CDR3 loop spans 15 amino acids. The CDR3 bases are TGTGCCAGCAGTTTATCTCGAGCGAGCACAGATACGCAGTATTTT. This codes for CASSLSRASTDTQYF.

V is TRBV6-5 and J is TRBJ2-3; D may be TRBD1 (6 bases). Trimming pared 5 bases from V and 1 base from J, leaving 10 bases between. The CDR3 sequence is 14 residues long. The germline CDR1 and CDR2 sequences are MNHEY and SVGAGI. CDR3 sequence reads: CASSPGARTDTQYF. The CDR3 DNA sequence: TGTGCCAGCAGTCCAGGGGCCCGCACAGATACGCAGTATTTT.

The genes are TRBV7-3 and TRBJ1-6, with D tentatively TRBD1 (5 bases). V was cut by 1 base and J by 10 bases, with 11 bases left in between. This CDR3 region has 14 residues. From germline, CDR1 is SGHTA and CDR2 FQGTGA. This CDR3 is CASSLRQSGSPLHF. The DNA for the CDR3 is TGTGCCAGCAGCTTAAGACAGTCAGGGTCACCCCTCCACTTT. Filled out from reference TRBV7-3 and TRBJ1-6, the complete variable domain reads GAGVSQTPSNKVTEKGKYVELRCDPISGHTALYWYRQSLGQGPEFLIYFQGTGAADDSGLPNDRFFAVRPEGSVSTLKIQRTERGDSAVYLCASSLRQSGSPLHFGNGTRLTVT.

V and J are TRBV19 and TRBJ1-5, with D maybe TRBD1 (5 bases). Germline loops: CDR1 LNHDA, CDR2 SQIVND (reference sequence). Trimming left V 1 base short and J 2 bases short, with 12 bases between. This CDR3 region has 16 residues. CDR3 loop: CASSIGARVGNQPQHF. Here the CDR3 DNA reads TGTGCCAGTAGTATAGGGGCCAGGGTGGGCAATCAGCCCCAGCATTTT.

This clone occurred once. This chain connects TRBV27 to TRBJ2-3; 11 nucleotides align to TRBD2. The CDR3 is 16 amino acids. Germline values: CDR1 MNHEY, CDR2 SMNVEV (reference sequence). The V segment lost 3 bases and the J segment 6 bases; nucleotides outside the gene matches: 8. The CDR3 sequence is CASSFSLAGGRDTQYF. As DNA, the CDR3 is TGTGCCAGCAGTTTCTCCTTAGCGGGGGGGCGGGATACGCAGTATTTT.

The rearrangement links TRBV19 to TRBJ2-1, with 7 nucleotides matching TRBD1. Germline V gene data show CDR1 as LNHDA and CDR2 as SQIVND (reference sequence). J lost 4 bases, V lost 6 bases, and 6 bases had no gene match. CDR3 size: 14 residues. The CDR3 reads CASSQQGRYNEQFF. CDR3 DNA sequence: TGTGCCAGTAGCCAACAGGGGAGATACAATGAGCAGTTCTTC.

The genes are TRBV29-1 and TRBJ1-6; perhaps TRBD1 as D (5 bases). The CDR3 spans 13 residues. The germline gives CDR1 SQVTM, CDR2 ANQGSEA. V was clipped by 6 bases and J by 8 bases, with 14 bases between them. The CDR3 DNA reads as TGCAGCGTCTCAGGGAATCCGGATTCACCCCTCCACTTT. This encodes CSVSGNPDSPLHF.

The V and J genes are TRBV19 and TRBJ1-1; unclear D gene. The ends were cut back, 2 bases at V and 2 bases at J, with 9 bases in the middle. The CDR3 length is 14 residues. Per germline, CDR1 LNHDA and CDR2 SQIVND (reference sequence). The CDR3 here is CASSIIGSNTEAFF. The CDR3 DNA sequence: TGTGCCAGTAGTATAATCGGGAGTAACACTGAAGCTTTCTTT.

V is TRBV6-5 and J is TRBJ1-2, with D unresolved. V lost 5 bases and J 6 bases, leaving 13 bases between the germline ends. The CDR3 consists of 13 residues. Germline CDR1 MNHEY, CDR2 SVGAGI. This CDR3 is CASSNRDIHGYTF. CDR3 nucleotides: TGTGCCAGCAGTAATAGAGACATACATGGCTACACCTTC.

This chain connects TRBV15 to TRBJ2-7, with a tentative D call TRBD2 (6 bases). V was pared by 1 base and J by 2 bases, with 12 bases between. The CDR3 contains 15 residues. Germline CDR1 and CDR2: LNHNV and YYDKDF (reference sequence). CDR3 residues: CATSRALGGTYEQYF. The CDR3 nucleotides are TGTGCCACCAGCAGAGCCTTGGGGGGAACCTACGAGCAGTACTTC.

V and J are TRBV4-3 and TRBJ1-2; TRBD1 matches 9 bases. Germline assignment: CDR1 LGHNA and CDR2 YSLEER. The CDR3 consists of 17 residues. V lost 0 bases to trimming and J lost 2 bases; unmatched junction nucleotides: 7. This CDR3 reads CASSQEWGTGFNYGYTF. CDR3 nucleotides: TGCGCCAGCAGCCAAGAGTGGGGGACAGGGTTCAACTATGGCTACACCTTC.

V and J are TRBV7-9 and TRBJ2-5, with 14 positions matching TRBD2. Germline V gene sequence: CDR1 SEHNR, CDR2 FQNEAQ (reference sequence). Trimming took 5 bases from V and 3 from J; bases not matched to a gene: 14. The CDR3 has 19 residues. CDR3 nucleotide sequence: TGTGCCAGCAGCCATTCTATTGGACTAGCGGGGGGTAGGAAAGAGACCCAGTACTTC. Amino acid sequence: CASSHSIGLAGGRKETQYF.